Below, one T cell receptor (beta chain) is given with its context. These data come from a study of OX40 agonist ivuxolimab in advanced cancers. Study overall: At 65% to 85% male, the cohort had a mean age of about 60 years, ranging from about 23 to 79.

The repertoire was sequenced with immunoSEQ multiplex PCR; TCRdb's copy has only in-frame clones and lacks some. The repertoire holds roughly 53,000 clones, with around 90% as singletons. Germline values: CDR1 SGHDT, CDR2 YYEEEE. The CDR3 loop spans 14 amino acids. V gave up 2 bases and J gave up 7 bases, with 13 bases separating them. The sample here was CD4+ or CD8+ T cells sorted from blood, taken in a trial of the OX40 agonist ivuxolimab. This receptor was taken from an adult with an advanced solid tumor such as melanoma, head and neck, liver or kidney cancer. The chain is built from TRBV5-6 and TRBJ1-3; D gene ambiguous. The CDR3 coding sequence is TGTGCCAGCAGCTTAAATCAGTTTTGGAACACCATATATTTT. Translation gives CASSLNQFWNTIYF.